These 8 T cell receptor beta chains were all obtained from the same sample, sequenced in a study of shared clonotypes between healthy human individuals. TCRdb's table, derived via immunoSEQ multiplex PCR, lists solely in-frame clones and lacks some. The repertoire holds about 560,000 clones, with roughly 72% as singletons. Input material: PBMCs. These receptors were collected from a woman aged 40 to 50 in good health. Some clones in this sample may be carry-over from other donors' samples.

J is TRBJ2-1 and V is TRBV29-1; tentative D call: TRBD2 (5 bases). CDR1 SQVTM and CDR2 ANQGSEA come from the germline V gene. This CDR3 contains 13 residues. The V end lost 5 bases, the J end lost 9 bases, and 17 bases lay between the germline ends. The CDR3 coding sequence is TGCAGCGTTCGAGAGGGCCGGGCGGGTGAGCAGTTCTTC. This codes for CSVREGRAGEQFF.

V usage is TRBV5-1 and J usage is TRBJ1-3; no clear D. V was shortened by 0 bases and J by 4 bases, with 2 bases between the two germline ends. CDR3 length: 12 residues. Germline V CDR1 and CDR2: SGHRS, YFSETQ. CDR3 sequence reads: CASSLGGNTIYF. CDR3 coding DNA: TGCGCCAGCAGCTTGGGGGGAAACACCATATATTTT.

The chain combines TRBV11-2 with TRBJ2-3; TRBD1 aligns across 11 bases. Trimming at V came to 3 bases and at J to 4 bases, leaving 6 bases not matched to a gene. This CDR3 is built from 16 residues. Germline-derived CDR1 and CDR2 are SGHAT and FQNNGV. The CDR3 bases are TGTGCCAGCAGCTTGTCCGGGACAGGGGGGGCAGATACGCAGTATTTT. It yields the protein CASSLSGTGGADTQYF. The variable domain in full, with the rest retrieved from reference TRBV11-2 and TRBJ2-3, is EAGVAQSPRYKIIEKRQSVAFWCNPISGHATLYWYQQILGQGPKLLIQFQNNGVVDDSQLPKDRFSAERLKGVDSTLKIQPAKLEDSAVYLCASSLSGTGGADTQYFGPGTRLTVL.

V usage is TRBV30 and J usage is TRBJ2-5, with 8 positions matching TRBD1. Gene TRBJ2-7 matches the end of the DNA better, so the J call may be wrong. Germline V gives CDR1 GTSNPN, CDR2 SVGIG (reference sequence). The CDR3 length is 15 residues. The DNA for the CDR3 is TGTGCCTGGATATTCCTGCAGGGGGCTTTTTGCGAGCAGTACTTC. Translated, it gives CAWIFLQGAFCEQYF.

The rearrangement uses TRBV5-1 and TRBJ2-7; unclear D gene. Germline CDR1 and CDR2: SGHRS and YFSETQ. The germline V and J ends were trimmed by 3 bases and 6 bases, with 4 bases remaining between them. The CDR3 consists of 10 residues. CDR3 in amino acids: CASSCGEQYF. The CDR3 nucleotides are TGCGCCAGCAGCTGTGGCGAGCAGTACTTC.

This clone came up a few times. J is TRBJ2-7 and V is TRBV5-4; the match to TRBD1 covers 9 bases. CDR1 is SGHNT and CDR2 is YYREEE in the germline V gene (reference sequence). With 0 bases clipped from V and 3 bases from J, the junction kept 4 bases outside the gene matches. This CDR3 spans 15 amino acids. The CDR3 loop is CASSLVTGGFYEQYF. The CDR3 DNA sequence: TGTGCCAGCAGCTTGGTGACAGGGGGATTCTACGAGCAGTACTTC. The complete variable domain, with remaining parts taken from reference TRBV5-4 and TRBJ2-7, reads ETGVTQSPTHLIKTRGQQVTLRCSSQSGHNTVSWYQQALGQGPQFIFQYYREEENGRGNFPPRFSGLQFPNYSSELNVNALELDDSALYLCASSLVTGGFYEQYFGPGTRLTVT.

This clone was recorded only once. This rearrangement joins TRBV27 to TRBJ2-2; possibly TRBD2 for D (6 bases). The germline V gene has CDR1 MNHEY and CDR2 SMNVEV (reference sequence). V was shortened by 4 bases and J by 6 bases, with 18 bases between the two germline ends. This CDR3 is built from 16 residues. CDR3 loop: CASSSRLVSDPGELFF. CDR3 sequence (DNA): TGTGCCAGCAGTTCCAGACTAGTATCTGATCCCGGGGAGCTGTTTTTT.

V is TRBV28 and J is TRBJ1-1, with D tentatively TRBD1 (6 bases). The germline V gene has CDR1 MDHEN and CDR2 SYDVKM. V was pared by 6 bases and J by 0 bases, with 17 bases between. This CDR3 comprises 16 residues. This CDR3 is CASRRGWAPMNTEAFF. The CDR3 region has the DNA TGTGCCAGCAGGAGGGGGTGGGCACCCATGAACACTGAAGCTTTCTTT.